This TCR beta chain was captured by sequencing in a study of a mutant IDH1 vaccine in newly diagnosed glioma. With respect to this clone: Its cognate antigen is unknown.

The V gene end was trimmed by 6 bases and the J gene end by 7 bases; junction bases not matched to a gene: 5. CDR1 is MDHEN, CDR2 SYDVKM, per germline. There are 14 residues in the CDR3. Time point denoted: week 35, safety follow-up. Every single dose of the vaccine, 300 ug of mutant IDH1 20-mer peptide, came with topical imiquimod. Only in-frame clones appear in the TCRdb table, and some are missing; sequencing was by immunoSEQ multiplex PCR. The repertoire consists of around 50,000 clones, with 88% occurring once and the leading ten covering around 6%. This chain links TRBV28 with TRBJ2-7, with 14 bases aligning to TRBD2. Sequenced material: PBMCs, taken from a glioma patient whose treatment included an IDH1 peptide vaccine. The sequence was collected from a woman aged 40 to 50 with glioma. The CDR3 is CASRPGLAGVEQYF. As DNA, the CDR3 is TGTGCCAGCAGACCGGGACTAGCGGGAGTTGAGCAGTACTTC. The complete variable domain, with remaining parts taken from reference TRBV28 and TRBJ2-7, reads DVKVTQSSRYLVKRTGEKVFLECVQDMDHENMFWYRQDPGLGLRLIYFSYDVKMKEKGDIPEGYSVSREKKERFSLILESASTNQTSMYLCASRPGLAGVEQYFGPGTRLTVT.